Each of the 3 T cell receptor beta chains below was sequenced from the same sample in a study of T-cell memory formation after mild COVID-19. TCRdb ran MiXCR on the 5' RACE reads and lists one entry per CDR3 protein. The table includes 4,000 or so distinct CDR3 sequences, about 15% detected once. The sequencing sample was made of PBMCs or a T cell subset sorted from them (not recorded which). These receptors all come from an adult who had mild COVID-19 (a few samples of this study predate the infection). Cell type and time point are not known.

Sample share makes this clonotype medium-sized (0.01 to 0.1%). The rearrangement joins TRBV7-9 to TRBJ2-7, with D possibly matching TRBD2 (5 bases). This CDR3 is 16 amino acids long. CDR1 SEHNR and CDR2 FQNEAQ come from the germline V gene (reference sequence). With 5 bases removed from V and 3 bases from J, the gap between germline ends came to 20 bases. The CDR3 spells CASSPISGNGYYEQYV. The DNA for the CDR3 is TGTGCCAGCAGCCCCATCTCGGGGAACGGCTACTACGAGCAGTACGTC.

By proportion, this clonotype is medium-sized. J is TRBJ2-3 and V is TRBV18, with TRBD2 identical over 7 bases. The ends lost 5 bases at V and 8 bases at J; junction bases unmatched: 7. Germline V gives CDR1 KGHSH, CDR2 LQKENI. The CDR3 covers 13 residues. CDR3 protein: CASSVEAGSTQYF. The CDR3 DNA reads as TGTGCCAGCTCAGTGGAAGCGGGGAGTACGCAGTATTTT. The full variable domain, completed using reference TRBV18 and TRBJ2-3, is NAGVMQNPRHLVRRRGQEARLRCSPMKGHSHVYWYRQLPEEGLKFMVYLQKENIIDESGMPKERFSAEFPKEGPSILRIQQVVRGDSAAYFCASSVEAGSTQYFGPGTRLTVL.

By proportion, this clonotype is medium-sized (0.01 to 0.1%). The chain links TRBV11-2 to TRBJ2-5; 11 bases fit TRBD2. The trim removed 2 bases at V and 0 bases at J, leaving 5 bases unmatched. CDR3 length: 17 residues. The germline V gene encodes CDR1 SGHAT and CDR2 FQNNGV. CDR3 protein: CASSLLPSGGHQETQYF. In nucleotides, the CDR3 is TGTGCCAGCAGCTTATTACCTAGCGGGGGGCACCAAGAGACCCAGTACTTC. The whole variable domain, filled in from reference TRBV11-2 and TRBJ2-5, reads EAGVAQSPRYKIIEKRQSVAFWCNPISGHATLYWYQQILGQGPKLLIQFQNNGVVDDSQLPKDRFSAERLKGVDSTLKIQPAKLEDSAVYLCASSLLPSGGHQETQYFGPGTRLLVL.